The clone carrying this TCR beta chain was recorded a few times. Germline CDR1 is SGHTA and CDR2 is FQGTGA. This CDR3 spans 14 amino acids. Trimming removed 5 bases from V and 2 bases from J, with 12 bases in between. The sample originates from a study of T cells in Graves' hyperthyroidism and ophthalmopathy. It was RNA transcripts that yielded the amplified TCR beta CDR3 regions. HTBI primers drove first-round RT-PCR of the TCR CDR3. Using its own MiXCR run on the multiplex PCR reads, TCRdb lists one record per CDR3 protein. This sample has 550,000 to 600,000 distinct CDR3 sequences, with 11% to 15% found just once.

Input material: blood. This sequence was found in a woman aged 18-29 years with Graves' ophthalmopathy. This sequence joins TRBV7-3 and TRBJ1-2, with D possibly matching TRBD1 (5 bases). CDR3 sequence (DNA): TGTGCCAGCAGCCAGGGACGTTCAAACTATGGCTACACCTTC. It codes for CASSQGRSNYGYTF.